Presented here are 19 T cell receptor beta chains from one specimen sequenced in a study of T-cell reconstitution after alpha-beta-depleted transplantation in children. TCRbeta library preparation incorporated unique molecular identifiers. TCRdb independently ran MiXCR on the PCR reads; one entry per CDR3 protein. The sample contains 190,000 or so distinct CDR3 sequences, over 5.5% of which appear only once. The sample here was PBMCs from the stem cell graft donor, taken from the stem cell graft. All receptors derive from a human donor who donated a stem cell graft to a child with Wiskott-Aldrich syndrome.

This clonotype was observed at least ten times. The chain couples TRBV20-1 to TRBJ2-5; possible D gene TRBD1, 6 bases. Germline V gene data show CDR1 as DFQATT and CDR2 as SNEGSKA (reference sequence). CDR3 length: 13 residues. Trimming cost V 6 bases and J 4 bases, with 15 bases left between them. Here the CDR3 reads CSAPDRSLETQYF. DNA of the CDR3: TGCAGTGCACCCGACAGGAGCTTAGAGACCCAGTACTTC.

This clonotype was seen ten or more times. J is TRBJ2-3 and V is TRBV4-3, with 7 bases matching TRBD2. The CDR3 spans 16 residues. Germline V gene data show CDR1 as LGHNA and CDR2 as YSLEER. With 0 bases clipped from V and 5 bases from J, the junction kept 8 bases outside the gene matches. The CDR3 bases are TGCGCCAGCAGCCAAGATGGACTAGGAGGTGGAGATACGCAGTATTTT. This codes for CASSQDGLGGGDTQYF.

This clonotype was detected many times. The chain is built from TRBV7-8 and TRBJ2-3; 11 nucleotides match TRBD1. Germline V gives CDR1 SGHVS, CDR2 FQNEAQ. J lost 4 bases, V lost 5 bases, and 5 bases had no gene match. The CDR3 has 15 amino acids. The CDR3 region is CASSPRDRGADTQYF. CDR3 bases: TGTGCCAGCAGCCCCCGGGACAGGGGGGCAGATACGCAGTATTTT.

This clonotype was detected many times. In DNA, the CDR3 is TGCAGTGCTAGCGGGGGTACTTCCTACAATGAGCAGTTCTTC. This codes for CSASGGTSYNEQFF. This chain links TRBV20-1 with TRBJ2-1, with TRBD2 as a possible D gene (6 bases). V was cut by 3 bases and J by 1 base, with 10 bases left in between. From germline, CDR1 is DFQATT and CDR2 SNEGSKA (reference sequence). CDR3 length equals 14 residues.

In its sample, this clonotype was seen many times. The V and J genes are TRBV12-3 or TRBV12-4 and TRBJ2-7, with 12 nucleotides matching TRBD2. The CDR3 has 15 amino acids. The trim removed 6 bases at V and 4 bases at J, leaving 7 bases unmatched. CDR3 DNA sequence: TGTGCCAGCAGACATACCGGGACTAGCGGGTACGAGCAGTACTTC. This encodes CASRHTGTSGYEQYF.

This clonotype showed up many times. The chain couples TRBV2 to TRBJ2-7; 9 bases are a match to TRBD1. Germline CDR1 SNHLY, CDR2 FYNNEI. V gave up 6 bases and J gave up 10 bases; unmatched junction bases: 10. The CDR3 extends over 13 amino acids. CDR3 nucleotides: TGTGCCAGCAGCCCTAGTACAGGGGGCGTCCAGTACTTC. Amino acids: CASSPSTGGVQYF.

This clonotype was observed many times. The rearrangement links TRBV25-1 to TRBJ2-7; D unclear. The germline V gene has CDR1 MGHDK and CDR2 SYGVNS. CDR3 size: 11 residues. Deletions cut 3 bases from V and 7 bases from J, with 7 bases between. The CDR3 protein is CASSDFLEQYF. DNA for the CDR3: TGTGCCAGCAGTGACTTTTTAGAGCAGTACTTC.

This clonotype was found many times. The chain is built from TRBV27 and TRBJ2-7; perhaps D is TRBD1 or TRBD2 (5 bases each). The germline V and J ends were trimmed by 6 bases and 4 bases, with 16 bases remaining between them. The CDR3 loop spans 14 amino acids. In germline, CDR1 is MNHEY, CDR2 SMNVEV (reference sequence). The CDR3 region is CASSPRGPTYEQYF. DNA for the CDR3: TGTGCCAGCAGCCCACGGGGACCCACTTACGAGCAGTACTTC.

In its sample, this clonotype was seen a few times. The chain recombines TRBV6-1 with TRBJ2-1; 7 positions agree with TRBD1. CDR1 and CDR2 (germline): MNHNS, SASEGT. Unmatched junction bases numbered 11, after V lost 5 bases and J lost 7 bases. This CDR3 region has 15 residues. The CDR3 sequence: CASSLDRSRVNEQFF. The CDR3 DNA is TGTGCCAGCAGTCTGGACAGGTCTAGGGTGAATGAGCAGTTCTTC.

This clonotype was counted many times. The CDR3: CASSSHRGYTEAFF. As DNA, the CDR3 is TGTGCCAGCAGCTCCCATCGGGGGTATACTGAAGCTTTCTTT. The gene calls are TRBV7-2 and TRBJ1-1, with D tentatively TRBD1 (5 bases). CDR3 size: 14 residues. The V gene's germline CDR1 is SGHTA and CDR2 FQGNSA. V was cut by 4 bases and J by 5 bases, with 14 bases left in between.

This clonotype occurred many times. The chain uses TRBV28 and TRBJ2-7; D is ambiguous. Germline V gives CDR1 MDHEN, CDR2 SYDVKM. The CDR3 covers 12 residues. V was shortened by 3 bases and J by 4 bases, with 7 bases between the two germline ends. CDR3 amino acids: CASSFAEYEQYF. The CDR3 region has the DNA TGTGCCAGCAGTTTTGCGGAATACGAGCAGTACTTC. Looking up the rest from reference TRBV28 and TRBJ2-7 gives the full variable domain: DVKVTQSSRYLVKRTGEKVFLECVQDMDHENMFWYRQDPGLGLRLIYFSYDVKMKEKGDIPEGYSVSREKKERFSLILESASTNQTSMYLCASSFAEYEQYFGPGTRLTVT.

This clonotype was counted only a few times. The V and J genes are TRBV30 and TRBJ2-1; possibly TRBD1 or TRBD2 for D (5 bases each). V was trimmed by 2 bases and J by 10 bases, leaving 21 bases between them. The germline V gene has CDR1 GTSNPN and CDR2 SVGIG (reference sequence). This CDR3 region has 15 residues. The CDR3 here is CAWSPAEWGGGEQFF. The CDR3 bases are TGTGCCTGGAGTCCCGCCGAGTGGGGTGGGGGAGAGCAGTTCTTC.

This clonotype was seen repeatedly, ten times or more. Written as DNA, the CDR3 is TGTGCCAGCAGTACCAAGAGGGGTGGGAACTATGGCTACACCTTC. Its protein product is CASSTKRGGNYGYTF. This chain uses TRBV12-3 or TRBV12-4 with TRBJ1-2, with D maybe TRBD1 (5 bases). The length of the CDR3 is 15 residues. Trimming removed 5 bases at V and 2 bases at J, with 15 bases between.

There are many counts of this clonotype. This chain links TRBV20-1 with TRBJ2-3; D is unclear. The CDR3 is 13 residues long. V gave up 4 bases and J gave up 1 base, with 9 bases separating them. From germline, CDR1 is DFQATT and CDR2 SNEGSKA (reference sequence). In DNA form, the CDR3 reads TGCAGTGCTATCAACAGTGGCACAGATACGCAGTATTTT. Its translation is CSAINSGTDTQYF.

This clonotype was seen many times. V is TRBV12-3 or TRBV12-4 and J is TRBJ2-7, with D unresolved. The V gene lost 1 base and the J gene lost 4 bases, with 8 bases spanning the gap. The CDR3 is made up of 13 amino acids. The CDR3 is CASSLGLGYEQYF. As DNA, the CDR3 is TGTGCCAGCAGTTTAGGTTTGGGATACGAGCAGTACTTC.

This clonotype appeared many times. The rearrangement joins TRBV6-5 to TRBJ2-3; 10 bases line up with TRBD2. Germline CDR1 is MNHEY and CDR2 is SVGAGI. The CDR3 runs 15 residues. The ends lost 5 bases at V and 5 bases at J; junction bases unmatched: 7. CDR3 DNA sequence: TGTGCCAGCAGTGTACTAGCGGGATCCAAAGATACGCAGTATTTT. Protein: CASSVLAGSKDTQYF.

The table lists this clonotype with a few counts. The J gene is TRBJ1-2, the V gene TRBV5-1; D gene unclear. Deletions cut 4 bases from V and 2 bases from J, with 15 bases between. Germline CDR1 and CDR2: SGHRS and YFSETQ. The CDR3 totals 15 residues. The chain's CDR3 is CASSPSLTENYGYTF. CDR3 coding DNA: TGCGCCAGCAGCCCATCCCTAACGGAGAACTATGGCTACACCTTC.

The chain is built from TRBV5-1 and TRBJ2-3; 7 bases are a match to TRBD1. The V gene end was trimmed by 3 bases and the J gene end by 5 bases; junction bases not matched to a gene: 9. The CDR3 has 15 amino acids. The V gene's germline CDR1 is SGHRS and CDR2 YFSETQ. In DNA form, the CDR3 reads TGCGCCAGCAGCTACAGACAGGGTACGGGAGATACGCAGTATTTT. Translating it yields CASSYRQGTGDTQYF.

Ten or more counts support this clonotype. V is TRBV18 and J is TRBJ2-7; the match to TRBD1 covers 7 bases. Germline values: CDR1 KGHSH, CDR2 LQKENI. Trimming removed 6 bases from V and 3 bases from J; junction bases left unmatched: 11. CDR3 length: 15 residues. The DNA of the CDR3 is TGTGCCAGCTCTCCCATAGAGGGACAGCACTACGAGCAGTACTTC. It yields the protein CASSPIEGQHYEQYF.